This T cell receptor (beta chain) was retrieved from a study of cytomegalovirus exposure and HLA in healthy donors. It was with 60 Vbeta and 13 Jbeta primers that the PCR ran. Generated by immunoSEQ multiplex PCR, the TCRdb table keeps only in-frame clones and is missing some. Counted here are 100,000 to 150,000 clones, roughly 70% occurring once; the ten biggest clones make up approximately 3.9%. Germline loops: CDR1 SGHTA, CDR2 FQGNSA. The CDR3 runs 19 residues. V shed 5 bases and J 4 bases; nucleotides not matched to a gene: 22. What was sequenced was PBMCs. This sequence joins TRBV7-2 and TRBJ1-1, with 7 bases fitting TRBD1. This receptor was obtained from a man in his forties or fifties in good health and CMV-seropositive. The CDR3 region is CASSPYRQGVMAWGTEAFF. DNA for the CDR3: TGTGCCAGCAGCCCCTACCGACAGGGAGTTATGGCGTGGGGCACTGAAGCTTTCTTT.